Listed here are 13 T cell receptor beta chains from one sample, sequenced in a study of cytomegalovirus exposure and HLA in healthy donors. 13 Jbeta primers and 60 Vbeta primers were used for the PCR. Profiling relied on immunoSEQ multiplex PCR, and the TCRdb table lists in-frame clones only, not all of them. The table shows 100,000 to 150,000 clones, with approximately 8.6% occurring only once. Sequencing was done on a sample of PBMCs. The receptors were gathered from a woman aged 40 to 50 in good health and CMV-seropositive.

V usage is TRBV6-4 and J usage is TRBJ2-1; the D gene is possibly TRBD1 (5 bases). Trimming stripped 6 bases from V and 2 bases from J, with 8 bases between. This CDR3 has 13 amino acids. Germline-derived CDR1 and CDR2 are MRHNA and SNTAGT. This CDR3 is CASRGATYNEQFF. CDR3 coding DNA: TGTGCCAGCAGAGGGGCTACCTACAATGAGCAGTTCTTC.

For the CDR3, the DNA is TGCAGCGCCGGGGGTAGACAAGATACGCAGTATTTT. This translates into CSAGGRQDTQYF. The rearrangement links TRBV29-1 to TRBJ2-3; D is perhaps TRBD2 (6 bases). Per the germline V gene, CDR1 is SQVTM and CDR2 is ANQGSEA. V was pared by 7 bases and J by 5 bases, with 13 bases between. The length of the CDR3 is 12 residues.

The chain uses TRBV5-1 and TRBJ2-3, with D uncertain. The CDR3 covers 13 residues. CDR1 is SGHRS and CDR2 is YFSETQ in the germline V gene. V was cut by 7 bases and J by 0 bases, with 9 bases left in between. CDR3 protein: CASSTSSTDTQYF. As DNA, the CDR3 is TGCGCCAGCTCAACATCTAGCACAGATACGCAGTATTTT.

The J gene is TRBJ1-2, the V gene TRBV15; tentatively, D is TRBD1 (6 bases). This CDR3 has 11 amino acids. Trimming stripped 8 bases from V and 3 bases from J, with 7 bases between. Germline V gives CDR1 LNHNV, CDR2 YYDKDF (reference sequence). CDR3 DNA: TGTGCCACCCAGGGGCACTATGGCTACACCTTC. Its translation is CATQGHYGYTF.

The V call is TRBV15, the J call TRBJ2-2; D is perhaps TRBD1 (6 bases). V was clipped by 7 bases and J by 6 bases, with 15 bases between them. The CDR3 is 14 amino acids. Germline-derived CDR1 and CDR2 are LNHNV and YYDKDF (reference sequence). The CDR3 DNA reads as TGTGCCACCAAAACAGGGCAATCGGCCGGGGAGCTGTTTTTT. Amino acids: CATKTGQSAGELFF.

This clone was seen a handful of times. As DNA, the CDR3 is TGTGCCAGCAGCCGGACAGGAACGAGCACAGATACGCAGTATTTT. This codes for CASSRTGTSTDTQYF. This chain connects TRBV7-2 to TRBJ2-3, with 7 bases matching TRBD1. CDR1 and CDR2 from the germline V gene are SGHTA and FQGNSA. The V gene end was trimmed by 5 bases and the J gene end by 0 bases; junction bases not matched to a gene: 5. CDR3 length: 15 residues.

Concerning this clone itself: Distinct nucleotide sequences in the sample also encode this CDR3. The chain uses TRBV6-1 and TRBJ1-1, with 9 bases fitting TRBD1. This CDR3 has 14 amino acids. After removal of 5 bases from V and 1 base from J, the junction contained 2 bases not matched to a gene. The V gene's germline CDR1 is MNHNS and CDR2 SASEGT. CDR3 coding DNA: TGTGCCAGCAGTAGGACAGGGGAGAACACTGAAGCTTTCTTT. Translated, it gives CASSRTGENTEAFF.

This clone was detected a few times. The CDR3 DNA reads TGTGCCAGCTCACCAGTTTCCAGGGGGCGGAATCGCTCACCCCTCCACTTT. Translation: CASSPVSRGRNRSPLHF. The gene calls are TRBV18 and TRBJ1-6; TRBD1 aligns across 8 bases. Germline CDR1 KGHSH, CDR2 LQKENI. With V trimmed by 2 bases and J by 10 bases, 13 bases remained unmatched. This CDR3 comprises 17 residues.

This clone was seen more than once but under ten times. CDR3 protein: CASSSPLRVYEQYF. CDR3 nucleotide sequence: TGTGCCAGTAGTTCCCCCCTGAGGGTCTACGAGCAGTACTTC. The chain is built from TRBV19 and TRBJ2-7; perhaps TRBD2 as D (5 bases). V was trimmed by 5 bases and J by 3 bases, leaving 14 bases between them. This CDR3 region has 14 residues. Germline CDR1 is LNHDA and CDR2 is SQIVND (reference sequence).

The V gene is TRBV11-1, the J gene TRBJ2-3; 9 nucleotides agree with TRBD1. V was pared by 4 bases and J by 3 bases, with 8 bases of the junction left unmatched. The length of the CDR3 is 16 residues. In germline, CDR1 is SGHAT, CDR2 FQDESV (reference sequence). CDR3 bases: TGTGCCAGCAGCTCAACCGGGACAGGGTTGACAGATACGCAGTATTTT. It encodes CASSSTGTGLTDTQYF.

This clone was detected only a few times. The V call is TRBV9, the J call TRBJ2-3, with TRBD2 identical over 7 bases. Trimming took 0 bases from V and 2 from J; bases not matched to a gene: 3. Germline loops: CDR1 SGDLS, CDR2 YYNGEE. The CDR3 runs to 15 residues. The CDR3 is CASSVAGLYTDTQYF. The CDR3 DNA reads TGTGCCAGCAGCGTAGCGGGACTATACACAGATACGCAGTATTTT. The whole variable domain, remainder taken from reference TRBV9 and TRBJ2-3, is DSGVTQTPKHLITATGQRVTLRCSPRSGDLSVYWYQQSLDQGLQFLIQYYNGEERAKGNILERFSAQQFPDLHSELNLSSLELGDSALYFCASSVAGLYTDTQYFGPGTRLTVL.

This clone was observed a handful of times. The genes are TRBV18 and TRBJ1-1; D not certain. Trimming took 6 bases from V and 0 from J, leaving 20 bases between them. The CDR3 loop spans 17 amino acids. Germline V gene sequence: CDR1 KGHSH, CDR2 LQKENI. The CDR3 loop reads CASSPTWRSPLNTEAFF. The CDR3 DNA sequence: TGTGCCAGCTCTCCCACTTGGCGGAGCCCGCTGAACACTGAAGCTTTCTTT.

This clone was recorded a few times. This chain links TRBV7-8 with TRBJ1-2, with TRBD1 as a possible D gene (5 bases). The CDR3 has 15 residues. CDR1 is SGHVS, CDR2 FQNEAQ, per germline. The ends were cut back, 1 base at V and 2 bases at J, with 11 bases in the middle. The CDR3 nucleotides read TGTGCCAGCAGCTTAGATGGGCAGGGAAACTATGGCTACACCTTC. Its protein is CASSLDGQGNYGYTF.